Listed below are T cell receptor beta chains from one sample, sequenced in a study of blood T cells in healthy people across ages. MiXCR, applied by TCRdb to the 5' RACE reads, yields one record per CDR3 protein. The table shows roughly 1.5 million distinct CDR3 sequences, with 42% occurring only once. Sequenced material: blood. These receptors were taken from a woman between 18 and 29 years old in good health. Each CDR3 is given with its conserved first and last residue. Fields, in order: CDR3 protein, CDR3 DNA, J gene, D gene, clone size, V gene. D genes are given only for firm matches. Rows give clone size only sometimes, using once, few, many, or a class for an expanded clone.

CDR3 protein: CASSGRASEYGYTF; CDR3 DNA: TGTGCCAGCAGTGGGCGGGCCTCAGAGTATGGCTACACCTTC; J gene: TRBJ1-2; D gene: -; clone size: -; V gene: TRBV2
CDR3 protein: CASSPRGRFSVDYGYTF; CDR3 DNA: TGTGCCAGCAGCCCTAGGGGGCGCTTCAGTGTGGACTATGGCTACACCTTC; J gene: TRBJ1-2; D gene: TRBD1; clone size: few; V gene: TRBV7-9
CDR3 protein: CASSLTSGVQNEQFF; CDR3 DNA: TGTGCCAGCAGTCTCACTAGCGGGGTTCAGAATGAGCAGTTCTTC; J gene: TRBJ2-1; D gene: TRBD2; clone size: -; V gene: TRBV6-2/TRBV6-3
CDR3 protein: CASSPRNNPGGYTF; CDR3 DNA: TGTGCCAGCAGTCCACGTAACAATCCGGGGGGCTACACCTTC; J gene: TRBJ1-2; D gene: -; clone size: few; V gene: TRBV12-3/TRBV12-4
CDR3 protein: CSCFGGPGANVPTF; CDR3 DNA: TGCAGCTGTTTTGGGGGGCCTGGGGCCAACGTCCCGACTTTC; J gene: TRBJ2-6; D gene: -; clone size: -; V gene: TRBV29-1
CDR3 protein: CASRSTGDGPGYGYTF; CDR3 DNA: TGTGCCAGCAGGTCTACAGGGGATGGGCCGGGCTATGGCTACACCTTC; J gene: TRBJ1-2; D gene: TRBD1; clone size: once; V gene: TRBV6-1
CDR3 protein: CASSREESVDTQYF; CDR3 DNA: TGCGCCAGCAGCCGAGAAGAGTCAGTCGATACGCAGTATTTT; J gene: TRBJ2-3; D gene: -; clone size: -; V gene: TRBV4-3
CDR3 protein: CASSLLRDEQYF; CDR3 DNA: TGTGCCAGCAGCTTGTTGAGAGACGAGCAGTACTTC; J gene: TRBJ2-7; D gene: -; clone size: many; V gene: TRBV5-6
CDR3 protein: CASRPDGYNEQFF; CDR3 DNA: TGTGCCAGCAGACCCGATGGGTACAATGAGCAGTTCTTC; J gene: TRBJ2-1; D gene: -; clone size: -; V gene: TRBV6-5
CDR3 protein: CASSKAGLTSEQFF; CDR3 DNA: TGCGCCAGCAGCAAAGCGGGACTAACAAGTGAGCAGTTCTTC; J gene: TRBJ2-1; D gene: TRBD2; clone size: -; V gene: TRBV4-1
CDR3 protein: CSAQRGVREAFF; CDR3 DNA: TGCAGCGCCCAGAGGGGGGTGAGGGAGGCTTTCTTT; J gene: TRBJ1-1; D gene: -; clone size: -; V gene: TRBV29-1
CDR3 protein: CASSLSRGAPAPYGYTF; CDR3 DNA: TGTGCCAGCAGTTTATCGAGGGGGGCCCCTGCCCCGTATGGCTACACCTTC; J gene: TRBJ1-2; D gene: -; clone size: -; V gene: TRBV27
CDR3 protein: CASSFGAHSGNTIYF; CDR3 DNA: TGTGCCAGCAGCTTCGGGGCCCACTCTGGAAACACCATATATTTT; J gene: TRBJ1-3; D gene: -; clone size: -; V gene: TRBV7-4
CDR3 protein: CSARDGNGAETQYF; CDR3 DNA: TGCAGTGCTAGAGATGGGAACGGGGCGGAGACCCAGTACTTC; J gene: TRBJ2-5; D gene: -; clone size: many; V gene: TRBV20-1
CDR3 protein: CASSVTGLSNEQFF; CDR3 DNA: TGTGCCAGCAGTGTGACAGGATTGTCCAATGAGCAGTTCTTC; J gene: TRBJ2-1; D gene: -; clone size: -; V gene: TRBV6-2/TRBV6-3
CDR3 protein: CASSPCGTYEQYF; CDR3 DNA: TGTGCCAGCAGCCCGTGCGGCACCTACGAGCAGTACTTC; J gene: TRBJ2-7; D gene: -; clone size: few; V gene: TRBV21-1